This T cell receptor beta chain is drawn from a study of OX40 agonist ivuxolimab in advanced cancers. Study context: Of the participants, approximately 36% had some prior anti-PD-1, anti-PD-L1 or anti-CTLA-4 therapy, which was allowed.

This CDR3 spans 13 amino acids. Trimming stripped 2 bases from V and 2 bases from J, with 6 bases between. Looked up from germline, CDR1 is MNHNS and CDR2 is SASEGT. Measured with immunoSEQ multiplex PCR; TCRdb has only the in-frame clones, and not every one. The table includes 35,000 to 40,000 clones, about three quarters detected once. This sample comprised CD4+ or CD8+ T cells sorted from blood, obtained in a trial of the OX40 agonist ivuxolimab. V is TRBV6-1 and J is TRBJ2-5; no clear D. This receptor was identified in an adult with an advanced solid tumor such as melanoma, head and neck, liver or kidney cancer. The CDR3 loop is CASSEWQQETQYF. The CDR3 bases are TGTGCCAGCAGTGAATGGCAACAAGAGACCCAGTACTTC.